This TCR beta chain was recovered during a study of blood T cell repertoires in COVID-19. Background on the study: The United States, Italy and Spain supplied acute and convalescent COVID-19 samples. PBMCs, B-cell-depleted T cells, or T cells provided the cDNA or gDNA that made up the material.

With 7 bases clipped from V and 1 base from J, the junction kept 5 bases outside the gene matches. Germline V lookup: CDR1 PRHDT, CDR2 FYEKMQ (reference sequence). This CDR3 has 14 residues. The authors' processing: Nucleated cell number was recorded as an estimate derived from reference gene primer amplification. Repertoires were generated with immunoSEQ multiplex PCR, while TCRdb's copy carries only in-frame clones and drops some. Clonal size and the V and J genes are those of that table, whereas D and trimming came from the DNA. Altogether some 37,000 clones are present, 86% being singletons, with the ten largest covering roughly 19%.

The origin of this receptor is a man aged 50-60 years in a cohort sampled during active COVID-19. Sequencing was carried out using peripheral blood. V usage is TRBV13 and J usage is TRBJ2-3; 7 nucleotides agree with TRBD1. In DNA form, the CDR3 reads TGTGCCAGCACTCATGACAGGGGCACAGATACGCAGTATTTT. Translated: CASTHDRGTDTQYF.